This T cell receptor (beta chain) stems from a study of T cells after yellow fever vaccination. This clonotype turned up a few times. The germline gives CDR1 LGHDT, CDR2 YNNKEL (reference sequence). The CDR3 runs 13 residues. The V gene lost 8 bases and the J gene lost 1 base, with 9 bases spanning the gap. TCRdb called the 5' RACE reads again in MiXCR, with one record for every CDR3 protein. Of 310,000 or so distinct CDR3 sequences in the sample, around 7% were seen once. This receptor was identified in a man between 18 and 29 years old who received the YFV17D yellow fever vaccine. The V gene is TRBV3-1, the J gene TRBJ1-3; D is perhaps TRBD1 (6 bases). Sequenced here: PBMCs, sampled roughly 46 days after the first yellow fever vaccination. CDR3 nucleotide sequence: TGTGCCAGCGGGGGGGCATCTGGAAACACCATATATTTT. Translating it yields CASGGASGNTIYF.